This TCR beta chain was identified in a study of naive and memory T cell subsets. Treatment in this sample: skin biopsy from PPD injection site in Mantoux-positive individual. An oligonucleotide containing a UMI was ligated to the 3' end of TCR cDNA. This clonotype was counted many times. V was cut by 3 bases and J by 8 bases, with 6 bases left in between. Per the germline V gene, CDR1 is MNHEY and CDR2 is SVGAGI. CDR3 length: 11 residues. The SP2 primer and nested alpha and beta constant region primers amplified ligated cDNA in four rounds. TCRdb analysed the UMI-ligation and nested PCR reads with MiXCR anew, one entry per CDR3 protein. Of tens of thousands of distinct CDR3 sequences listed, approximately 7.1% are singletons.

The sequence derives from an adult in good health. V and J are TRBV6-5 and TRBJ2-3; D not resolved. The sequenced sample was skin, obtained from a tuberculin skin test site. CDR3 residues: CASSYSGTQYF. CDR3 DNA: TGTGCCAGCAGTTATAGTGGTACGCAGTATTTT.